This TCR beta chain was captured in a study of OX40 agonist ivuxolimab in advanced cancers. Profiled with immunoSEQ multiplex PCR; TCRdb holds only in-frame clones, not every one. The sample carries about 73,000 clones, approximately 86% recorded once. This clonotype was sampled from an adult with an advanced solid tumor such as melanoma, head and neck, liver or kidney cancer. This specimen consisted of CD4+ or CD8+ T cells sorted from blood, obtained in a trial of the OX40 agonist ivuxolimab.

This CDR3 reads CPDRFHQNTGELFF. The CDR3 DNA follows: TGTCCCGACCGATTTCATCAGAACACCGGGGAGCTGTTTTTT. The gene calls are TRBV28 and TRBJ2-2; no firm D call. Germline V gene lookup returns CDR1 MDHEN and CDR2 SYDVKM. This CDR3 is 14 amino acids long.